The entry below gives a single TCR beta chain sequence along with its context. The antigen remains undetermined. PCR used 60 Vbeta primers and 13 Jbeta primers. Assay: immunoSEQ multiplex PCR; the TCRdb copy retains only in-frame clones and omits some. The data contain roughly 100,000 clones, roughly 80% of them singletons. The V and J ends lost 5 bases and 3 bases respectively, with 7 bases between them. The germline gives CDR1 PRHDT, CDR2 FYEKMQ (reference sequence). This CDR3 contains 13 residues. This sample is drawn from a study of cytomegalovirus exposure and HLA in healthy donors. Study outcomes and limitations: It was reported in a later analysis that an Asian-associated ancestry cluster showed fewer N-insertions than the approximately 670-donor mean. Most CMV-associated TCR beta chains were later found to appear HLA-restricted. TCR association rates varied by HLA locus in a later analysis, with DRB1 highest and HLA-C lowest. Apart from CMV serostatus, no immune exposure information was available.

This clonotype was sampled from a woman between 40 and 50 years old in good health and CMV-seropositive. The rearrangement links TRBV13 to TRBJ1-4; unclear D gene. Material: PBMCs. CDR3 protein: CASSRQANEKLFF. For the CDR3, the DNA is TGTGCCAGCAGCCGACAAGCTAATGAAAAACTGTTTTTT.